This T cell receptor beta chain was sequenced during a study of shared clonotypes between healthy human individuals (dated by TCRdb to the early 2020s). At the level of the whole study: The cohort included three men and a couple of women between 18 and 49 years of age. For each donor, CD4 naive and CD4 memory were each given three plates, CD8 naive was given two plates, and CD8 memory was given one plate. To estimate repertoire size and how much clonotypes are shared between individuals, the study performed deep sequencing of blood TCR repertoires from about five healthy adults. To increase sequencing depth and limit assay-specific biases, TCR repertoire library preparation and sequencing were carried out by different laboratories using diverse techniques. Leukapheresis yielded between about 0.94 and 8.9 billion PBMCs per donor. Paper-wide results and their limitations: Naive subsets generally had larger estimated clonotype richness than memory subsets. Pairwise subsampling led to the expectation that sequencing depth would affect the degree of clonotype sharing among donors. When a few donors were compared, the shared fraction of clonotypes was roughly 4.8% for naive CD4, less than 4% for naive CD8, more than 2% for memory CD4, and 0.35% to 0.5% for memory CD8. Rarefaction of sorted-subset datasets indicated incomplete sequencing despite the large sequencing depth. Only blood was sampled, and tissue TCR repertoires likely differ from those in blood. Compared with non-shared clonotypes, clonotypes shared by all four sorted-subset donors had higher generation probabilities. The small number of donors limited the genetic and exposure-history diversity represented.

Looking up the germline V gene yields CDR1 MDHEN and CDR2 SYDVKM. CDR3 length: 14 amino acids, cysteine to phenylalanine. Only the CDR3 DNA stays, 42 bases, in frame from base 1. From V the trimming removes 3 bases and from J it removes 5 bases, while the gene matches leave 3 bases of the junction unaccounted for. Of note for this clone: Its target antigen remains unknown. The sample holds no much larger clone one base away, and base qualities are not on file.

Donors were healthy HIV-negative adults with no recently reported acute infections or vaccinations. Every donor was a Caucasian adult living in Nashville, Tennessee, USA. CD4+ T cells were enriched through magnetic negative selection, after which naive cells were positively selected on CD45RA and the remaining negative fraction served as the memory subset. Blood was obtained by leukapheresis, after which PBMCs were separated by Ficoll-Histopaque density gradient centrifugation and cryopreserved in liquid nitrogen vapor phase. Purity and quantity of every magnetically sorted T cell population were checked by analytical flow cytometry. Each sorted fraction had its genomic DNA isolated and then quantified by UV absorbance on a Nanodrop 2000c. Using the deep immunoSEQ assay, TCR CDR3 regions were amplified from genomic DNA by multiplex PCR. Extracted genomic DNA from each cell subset was spread evenly across all wells of several immunoSEQ 96-well plates, with each plate serving as a replicate. For sorted subsets, each replicate PCR was loaded with approximately 0.2 ug genomic DNA, equivalent to 25,000 to 30,000 T cell genomes. The purified libraries were quantified using a Qubit 3.0 fluorometer, sized with a Bioanalyzer 2100, and then quantified again using the KAPA Library Quantification kit. Every immunoSEQ 96-well plate was sequenced on a separate single-read 150-cycle Illumina NextSeq 550 flow cell. The published analysis was carried out like this. Because the immunoSEQ output included only junctional sequences and no quality scores, the filtering could not be the same as the filtering used for full-length reads. To assign V/J genes and CDR3, sequences were annotated using PyIR, a Python wrapper for IgBLAST v1.9, with IMGT germline references. Reads with weak V/J assignments (E-value above 1e-6), missing CDR3, stop codons, out-of-frame junctions, or ambiguous translated residues were removed. V3J clonotypes were defined by identical inferred V gene, J gene, and CDR3 amino acid sequence. Percentage overlap between repertoires was computed as shared unique clonotypes divided by the size of the smaller repertoire. RTK rarefaction, the Chao1 estimator, and Recon v2.1 estimates of unobserved clonotypes were used to assess repertoire richness. OLGA was used to compute generation probabilities for all TCRbeta clonotypes that the gDNA method yielded from several donors. TCRdb provides this immuneACCESS table in a form limited to in-frame rearrangements. Some clones are lacking; in checked studies, under half of them reflect an unresolved V gene, and why the rest are absent is not known. V, J and clone size are those of that table, while D and trimming were read from the DNA. The sample includes over 850,000 clones, with about four fifths observed a single time. Approximately 0.5% of the sample rests with the top ten.

This TCR was sampled from a man in his late teens or twenties in good health. Some clones in this sample may be carry-over from other donors' samples. The sequence links TRBV28 to TRBJ1-2; TRBD1 matches 10 bases in the middle. The specimen sequenced was memory CD4+ T cells from PBMCs. The meaning of the sample's cell subset or site label: CD45RA-negative fraction. Here is the DNA: TGTGCCAGCAGTTTCCCGGACAGGGGGTATGGCTACACCTTC. This yields the protein CASSFPDRGYGYTF.